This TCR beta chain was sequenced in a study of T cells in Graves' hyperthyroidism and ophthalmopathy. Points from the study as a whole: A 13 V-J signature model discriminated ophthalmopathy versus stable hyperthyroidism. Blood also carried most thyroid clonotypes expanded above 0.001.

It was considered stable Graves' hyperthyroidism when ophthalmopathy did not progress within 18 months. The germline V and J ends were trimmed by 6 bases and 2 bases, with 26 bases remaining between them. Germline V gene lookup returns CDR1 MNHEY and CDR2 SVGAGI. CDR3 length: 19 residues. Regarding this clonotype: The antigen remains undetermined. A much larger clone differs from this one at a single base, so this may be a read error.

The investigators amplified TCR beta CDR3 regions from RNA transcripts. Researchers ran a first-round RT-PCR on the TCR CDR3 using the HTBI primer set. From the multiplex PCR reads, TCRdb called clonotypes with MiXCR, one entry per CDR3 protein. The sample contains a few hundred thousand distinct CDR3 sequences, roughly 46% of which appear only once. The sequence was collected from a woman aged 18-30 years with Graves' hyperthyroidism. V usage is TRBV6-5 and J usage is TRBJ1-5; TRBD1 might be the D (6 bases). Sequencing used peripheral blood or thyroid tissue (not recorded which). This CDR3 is CASRPRGYTLGGGNQPQHF. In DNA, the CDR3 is TGTGCCAGCAGACCAAGAGGTTATACGTTGGGGGGCGGCAATCAGCCCCAGCATTTT.